One and the same sample provided the 22 T cell receptor beta chains below, sequenced in a study of shared clonotypes between healthy human individuals. Sequenced by immunoSEQ multiplex PCR; TCRdb stores in-frame clones only, minus some. The sample has more than 850,000 clones, around three quarters seen once. Sequences were obtained from memory CD4+ T cells from PBMCs. Subset of the sample: CD45RA-negative fraction. The receptors were sampled from a man aged 18-30 years in good health. Some clones in this sample may be carry-over from other donors' samples.

The rearrangement joins TRBV6-1 to TRBJ1-2; D is possibly TRBD1 (6 bases). From germline, CDR1 is MNHNS and CDR2 SASEGT. The length of the CDR3 is 15 residues. Trimming took off 6 bases at V and 4 bases at J, with 18 bases between the two ends. The CDR3 nucleotides read TGTGCCAGCAGCGGATACCTACAGGGCTTCTATGGCTACACCTTC. It yields the protein CASSGYLQGFYGYTF.

The chain links TRBV27 to TRBJ2-7; D is tentatively TRBD1 or TRBD2 (5 bases each). Trimming removed 0 bases at V and 1 base at J, with 13 bases between. CDR1 and CDR2 (germline): MNHEY, SMNVEV (reference sequence). The CDR3 loop spans 16 amino acids. The CDR3 region is CASSLSLRGPSYEQYF. The DNA of the CDR3 is TGTGCCAGCAGTTTATCGTTGAGGGGCCCTTCCTACGAGCAGTACTTC.

This clone was found once. The chain joins TRBV6-1 to TRBJ2-6; D may match TRBD1 or TRBD2 (5 bases each). CDR1 is MNHNS, CDR2 SASEGT, per germline. The ends were cut back, 0 bases at V and 0 bases at J, with 18 bases in the middle. This CDR3 comprises 20 residues. The CDR3 loop reads CASSEAAFGASFSGANVLTF. Written as DNA, the CDR3 is TGTGCCAGCAGTGAAGCGGCCTTCGGGGCGAGCTTCTCTGGGGCCAACGTCCTGACTTTC.

The rearrangement links TRBV7-3 to TRBJ1-1, with a tentative D call TRBD1 (5 bases). The length of the CDR3 is 14 residues. Per the germline V gene, CDR1 is SGHTA and CDR2 is FQGTGA. The V end was cut by 3 bases, the J end by 1 base, with 9 bases between. This chain's CDR3 is CASSLGGENTEAFF. CDR3 sequence (DNA): TGTGCCAGCAGCTTGGGAGGGGAGAACACTGAAGCTTTCTTT. The complete variable domain, with remaining parts taken from reference TRBV7-3 and TRBJ1-1, reads GAGVSQTPSNKVTEKGKYVELRCDPISGHTALYWYRQSLGQGPEFLIYFQGTGAADDSGLPNDRFFAVRPEGSVSTLKIQRTERGDSAVYLCASSLGGENTEAFFGQGTRLTVV.

There are many counts of this clone. The chain has TRBV19 and TRBJ1-5; TRBD1 aligns across 7 bases. The CDR3 sequence is 15 residues long. Germline-derived CDR1 and CDR2 are LNHDA and SQIVND (reference sequence). Unmatched junction bases numbered 14, after V lost 8 bases and J lost 7 bases. The CDR3 loop reads CASSQGTVITQPQHF. The CDR3, as DNA: TGTGCCAGTTCCCAGGGGACAGTCATTACGCAGCCCCAGCATTTT.

This chain links TRBV5-1 with TRBJ2-3; a weak D match, TRBD2 (6 bases). Germline values: CDR1 SGHRS, CDR2 YFSETQ. The CDR3 loop spans 14 amino acids. The germline V and J ends were trimmed by 3 bases and 5 bases, with 13 bases remaining between them. CDR3 nucleotide sequence: TGCGCCAGCAGCTGGACGGGAGAGGAAGATACGCAGTATTTT. Translated: CASSWTGEEDTQYF.

V is TRBV6-1 and J is TRBJ2-1; 12 nucleotides match TRBD1. V lost 3 bases to trimming and J lost 7 bases; unmatched junction nucleotides: 10. The CDR3 is 17 amino acids. The germline V gene has CDR1 MNHNS and CDR2 SASEGT. The CDR3: CASSDLPGQGALNEQFF. CDR3 bases: TGTGCCAGCAGTGACCTCCCGGGACAGGGGGCTCTGAATGAGCAGTTCTTC.

The chain has TRBV6-1 and TRBJ1-2, with D uncertain. The CDR3 totals 13 residues. Germline V gene lookup returns CDR1 MNHNS and CDR2 SASEGT. V was shortened by 6 bases and J by 0 bases, with 8 bases between the two germline ends. CDR3: CASRTDANYGYTF. For the CDR3, the DNA is TGTGCCAGCAGGACCGATGCTAACTATGGCTACACCTTC.

This clone was seen once. The J gene is TRBJ2-4, the V gene TRBV28, with 11 bases aligning to TRBD2. V shed 0 bases, J shed 9 bases, and the junction held 4 bases outside the gene matches. Germline CDR1 is MDHEN and CDR2 is SYDVKM. This CDR3 is built from 15 residues. CDR3 protein: CASSLWLAGGSIQYF. The DNA of the CDR3 is TGTGCCAGCAGTTTATGGCTAGCGGGAGGCAGCATTCAGTACTTC.

V is TRBV30 and J is TRBJ2-1, with unresolved D. The CDR3 consists of 11 residues. Per the germline V gene, CDR1 is GTSNPN and CDR2 is SVGIG (reference sequence). The V end was cut by 0 bases, the J end by 7 bases, with 4 bases between. DNA for the CDR3: TGTGCCTGGAGTGTAATAAATGAGCAGTTCTTC. Translation gives CAWSVINEQFF.

The chain joins TRBV6-4 to TRBJ2-2; no clear D. Germline V CDR1 and CDR2: MRHNA, SNTAGT. The CDR3 totals 14 residues. Trimming cost V 4 bases and J 1 base, with 7 bases left between them. CDR3 nucleotides: TGTGCCAGCAGTGGACGGCTGAACACCGGGGAGCTGTTTTTT. Translated: CASSGRLNTGELFF.

The rearrangement links TRBV7-3 to TRBJ1-1, with 7 bases that match TRBD1. CDR1 is SGHTA and CDR2 is FQGTGA in the germline V gene. J gave up 11 bases and V 4 bases, and 13 bases lay outside the gene matches. The CDR3 covers 14 residues. This CDR3 reads CASSSAGGQDRAFF. For the CDR3, the DNA is TGTGCCAGCAGCTCCGCCGGAGGACAGGATCGGGCTTTCTTT.

The rearrangement joins TRBV4-3 to TRBJ2-1; possibly TRBD1 for D (5 bases). The CDR3 sequence is 14 residues long. Germline V gene sequence: CDR1 LGHNA, CDR2 YSLEER. Trimming removed 2 bases at V and 8 bases at J, with 13 bases between. The CDR3, as DNA: TGCGCCAGCAGCCAACAGTGGGGCGGCGATGAGCAGTTCTTC. This codes for CASSQQWGGDEQFF.

This clone occurred a few times. The chain links TRBV5-4 to TRBJ1-2; the D gene is possibly TRBD1 (6 bases). The CDR3 runs 16 residues. Trimming pared 0 bases from V and 0 bases from J, leaving 12 bases between. Germline CDR1 is SGHNT and CDR2 is YYREEE (reference sequence). CDR3 loop: CASSLVVGGTNYGYTF. The CDR3 nucleotides are TGTGCCAGCAGCTTGGTAGTGGGGGGCACTAACTATGGCTACACCTTC.

The chain links TRBV10-2 to TRBJ1-3; the match to TRBD1 covers 8 bases. Looked up from germline, CDR1 is WSHSY and CDR2 is SAAADI. After removal of 6 bases from V and 2 bases from J, the junction contained 3 bases not matched to a gene. CDR3 length: 14 amino acids. The chain's CDR3 is CASSSGQAGNTIYF. Written as DNA, the CDR3 is TGCGCCAGCAGCTCGGGACAGGCTGGAAACACCATATATTTT.

There are a few counts of this clone. The chain couples TRBV5-1 to TRBJ1-2; no clear D. Germline values: CDR1 SGHRS, CDR2 YFSETQ. The V and J ends lost 0 bases and 4 bases respectively, with 13 bases between them. The CDR3 spans 15 residues. The CDR3 sequence is CASSLVADSFYGYTF. The CDR3 bases are TGCGCCAGCAGCTTGGTTGCAGATTCCTTCTATGGCTACACCTTC.

Details on this clone: It differs at one base from a far larger clone, so likely a read error. J is TRBJ1-2 and V is TRBV6-1; D ambiguous. The V gene lost 7 bases and the J gene lost 6 bases, with 18 bases spanning the gap. There are 14 residues in the CDR3. Germline values: CDR1 MNHNS, CDR2 SASEGT. CDR3: CASTQGLSCNGYTF. For the CDR3, the DNA is TGTGCCAGCACCCAAGGTCTATCGTGTAATGGCTACACCTTC.

In its sample, this clone was seen a few times. The V and J genes are TRBV28 and TRBJ1-5; D unclear. The CDR3 consists of 12 residues. The germline V gene has CDR1 MDHEN and CDR2 SYDVKM. Deletions cut 5 bases from V and 5 bases from J, with 7 bases between. The CDR3 region is CASSPPDQPQHF. In DNA, the CDR3 is TGTGCCAGCAGTCCCCCGGATCAGCCCCAGCATTTT.

This clone was observed once. The rearrangement links TRBV15 to TRBJ2-1; D is possibly TRBD2 (5 bases). The CDR3 has 14 residues. CDR1 and CDR2 (germline): LNHNV, YYDKDF (reference sequence). V was trimmed by 3 bases and J by 13 bases, leaving 19 bases between them. Written as DNA, the CDR3 is TGTGCCACCAGCAGGTCGGGGAACCCGGGCTCTCAGTTCTTC. As protein: CATSRSGNPGSQFF. Filled out from reference TRBV15 and TRBJ2-1, the complete variable domain reads DAMVIQNPRYQVTQFGKPVTLSCSQTLNHNVMYWYQQKSSQAPKLLFHYYDKDFNNEADTPDNFQSRRPNTSFCFLDIRSPGLGDTAMYLCATSRSGNPGSQFFGPGTRLTVL.

This clone has just one count. The J gene is TRBJ1-2, the V gene TRBV7-2, with TRBD1 identical over 9 bases. Germline V gives CDR1 SGHTA, CDR2 FQGNSA. V lost 4 bases to trimming and J lost 4 bases; unmatched junction nucleotides: 7. This CDR3 is 15 amino acids long. The chain's CDR3 is CASSSNPTGGYGYTF. For the CDR3, the DNA is TGTGCCAGCAGCTCAAACCCGACAGGGGGCTATGGCTACACCTTC.

The CDR3 here is CAIREAGAETYEQYF. CDR3 sequence (DNA): TGTGCCATCAGGGAGGCTGGGGCAGAAACCTACGAGCAGTACTTC. The chain couples TRBV10-3 to TRBJ2-7; D assignment may be TRBD1 or TRBD2 (5 bases each). Trimming stripped 6 bases from V and 2 bases from J, with 17 bases between. Germline V gene data show CDR1 as ENHRY and CDR2 as SYGVKD. The CDR3 consists of 15 residues.

This clone has a single count. The CDR3 reads CASSQRTFSFYGYTF. The CDR3 DNA is TGTGCCAGCAGCCAACGGACCTTTTCCTTCTATGGCTACACCTTC. The chain combines TRBV7-2 with TRBJ1-2; D is ambiguous. Germline lookup yields CDR1 SGHTA and CDR2 FQGNSA. There are 15 residues in the CDR3. Trimming took 5 bases from V and 4 from J, leaving 17 bases between them.